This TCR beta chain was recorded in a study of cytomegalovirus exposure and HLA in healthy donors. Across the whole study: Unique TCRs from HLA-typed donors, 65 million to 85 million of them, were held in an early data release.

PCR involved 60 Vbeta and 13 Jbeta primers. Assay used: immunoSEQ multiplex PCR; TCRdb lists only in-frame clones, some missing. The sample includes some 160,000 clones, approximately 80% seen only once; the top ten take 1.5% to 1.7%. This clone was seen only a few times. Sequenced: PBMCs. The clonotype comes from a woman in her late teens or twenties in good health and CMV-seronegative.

This CDR3 is CASSSSAGIEQFF. DNA for the CDR3: TGTGCCAGCAGCTCGAGCGCCGGGATTGAGCAGTTCTTC. This sequence joins TRBV7-3 and TRBJ2-1; a possible D gene is TRBD2 (5 bases). Germline loops: CDR1 SGHTA, CDR2 FQGTGA. V shed 4 bases and J shed 9 bases, with 13 bases lying between them. This CDR3 region has 13 residues.